This entry features one TCR beta chain sequence. Generated by immunoSEQ multiplex PCR, the TCRdb table keeps only in-frame clones and is missing some. The sample has approximately 140,000 clones, less than 85% seen once. This CDR3 is 16 amino acids long. Trimming cost V 1 base and J 2 bases; bases outside gene matches: 7. Germline CDR1 LGHNA, CDR2 YNFKEQ. These data come from a study of blood T cell repertoires in COVID-19. Study overall: Researchers got acute and convalescent COVID-19 samples from the United States, Italy and Spain.

The rearrangement uses TRBV4-2 and TRBJ2-7; 8 nucleotides align to TRBD1. The source is a human donor in a cohort sampled during active COVID-19. Sequencing was done on a sample of peripheral blood. CDR3 residues: CASSQGTGGHTYEQYF. In nucleotides, the CDR3 is TGTGCCAGCAGCCAAGGAACAGGGGGTCACACCTACGAGCAGTACTTC.